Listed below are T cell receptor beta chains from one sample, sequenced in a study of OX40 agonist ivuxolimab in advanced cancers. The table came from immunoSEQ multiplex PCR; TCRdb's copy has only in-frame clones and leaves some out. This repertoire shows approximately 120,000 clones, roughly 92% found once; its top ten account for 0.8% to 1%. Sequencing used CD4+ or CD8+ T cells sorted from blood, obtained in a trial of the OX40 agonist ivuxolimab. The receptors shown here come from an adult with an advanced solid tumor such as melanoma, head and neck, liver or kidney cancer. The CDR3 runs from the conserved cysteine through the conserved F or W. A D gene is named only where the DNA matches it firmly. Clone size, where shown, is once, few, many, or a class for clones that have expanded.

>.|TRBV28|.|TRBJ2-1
TGTGCCAGCATTCATCGGAGCTCCTACAATGAGCAGTTCTTC
CASIHRSSYNEQFF
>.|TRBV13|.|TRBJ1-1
TGTGCCAGCAGCTTTTGGGCAACGAACACTGAAGCTTTCTTT
CASSFWATNTEAFF
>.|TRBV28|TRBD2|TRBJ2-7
TGTGCCAGCAGTGTTCTCACTAGCGGGACGTTCTACGAGCAGTACTTC
CASSVLTSGTFYEQYF
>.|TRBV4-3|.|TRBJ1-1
TGCGCCAGCAGCCAATACTGGGCAGGGTGGCGAGGCACTGAAGCTTTCTTT
CASSQYWAGWRGTEAFF
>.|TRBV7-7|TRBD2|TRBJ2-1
TGTGCTAGCAGCTTAGTGGCGGGAGAAAGGGCTGAGCAGTTCTTC
CASSLVAGERAEQFF
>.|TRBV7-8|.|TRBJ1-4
TGTGCCAGCAGCTTAGCGCGGACAGCCGCAACTAATGAAAAACTGTTTTTT
CASSLARTAATNEKLFF
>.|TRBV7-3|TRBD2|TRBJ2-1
TGTGCCAGCAGCTTAAAGAGCGGGGCCGGTTACAATGAGCAGTTCTTC
CASSLKSGAGYNEQFF
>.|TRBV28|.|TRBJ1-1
TGTGCCAGCAGGGATCACCTGGGCACTGAAGCTTTCTTT
CASRDHLGTEAFF
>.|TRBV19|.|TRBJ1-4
TGTGCCAGCAAAGGGGTTGCAACTAATGAAAAACTGTTTTTT
CASKGVATNEKLFF
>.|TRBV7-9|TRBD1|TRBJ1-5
TGTGCCATCGGGACAGGGGGTAATAGCAATCAGCCCCAGCATTTT
CAIGTGGNSNQPQHF
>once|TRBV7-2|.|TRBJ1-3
TGTGCCAGCAGCTGGCAGGGGAACACCATATATTTT
CASSWQGNTIYF
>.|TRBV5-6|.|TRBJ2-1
TGTGCCAGCAGCGCTCTCGGGGCGAAGGGGACATACAATGAGCAGTTCTTC
CASSALGAKGTYNEQFF
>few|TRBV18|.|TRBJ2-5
TGTGCCAGCTCACCACTTAAGGCAGGACAAGAGACCCAGTACTTC
CASSPLKAGQETQYF
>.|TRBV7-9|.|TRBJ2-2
TGTGCCAGCAGCCCCGATATCGTGCCGAACACCGGGGAGCTGTTTTTT
CASSPDIVPNTGELFF
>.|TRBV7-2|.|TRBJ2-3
TGTGCCAGCAGCTTAGTGGGTCCGCGGCCGACGGATACGCAGTATTTT
CASSLVGPRPTDTQYF
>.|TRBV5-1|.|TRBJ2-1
TGCGCCAGCAGCCAGGGTTCTGCCCCTCTTGGAGGTTGGGATGAGCAGTTCTTC
CASSQGSAPLGGWDEQFF
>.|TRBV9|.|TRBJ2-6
TGTGCCAGCAGCCCGCCCCCCGGGATTGGGGCCAACGTCCTGACTTTC
CASSPPPGIGANVLTF
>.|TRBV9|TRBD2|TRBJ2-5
TGTGCCAGCAGCGCGACTAGCCGGGGAGAGACCCAGTACTTC
CASSATSRGETQYF
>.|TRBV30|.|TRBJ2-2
TGTGCCTGGAGTACTCTCGCGGGGTCCGGGGAGCTGTTTTTT
CAWSTLAGSGELFF
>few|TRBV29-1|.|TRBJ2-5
TGCAGCGTTGAGCCGGAGACCCAGTACTTC
CSVEPETQYF
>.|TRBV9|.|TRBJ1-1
TGTGCCAGCAGCGTAGCGGGAGTCGGGAACACTGAAGCTTTCTTT
CASSVAGVGNTEAFF
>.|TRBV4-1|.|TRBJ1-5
TGCGCCAGCAGCCAAGATTTAAAGGGGCGCAGACAGCCCCAGCATTTT
CASSQDLKGRRQPQHF
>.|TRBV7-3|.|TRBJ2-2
TGTGCCAGCAGCGGGTCAGTTGCCACCGGGGAGCTGTTTTTT
CASSGSVATGELFF
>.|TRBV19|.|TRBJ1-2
TGTGCCAGTACCATAGGGGGGCGAGGCTACACCTTC
CASTIGGRGYTF
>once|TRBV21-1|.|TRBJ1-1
TGTGCCAGCAGCAAAGGTGGCTCCCGAGGGGGTATGAACACTGAAGCTTTCTTT
CASSKGGSRGGMNTEAFF
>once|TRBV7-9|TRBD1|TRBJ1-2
TGTGCCAGCAGCGACAGGGGGGATGGCTACACCTTC
CASSDRGDGYTF
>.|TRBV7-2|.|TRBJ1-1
TGTGCCAGCAGCTTAGTCAAAGGGGCTGAAGCTTTCTTT
CASSLVKGAEAFF
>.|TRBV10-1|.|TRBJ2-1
TGCGCCAGCAGTGAGTCGAAGGGTTTGAATGAGCAGTTCTTC
CASSESKGLNEQFF